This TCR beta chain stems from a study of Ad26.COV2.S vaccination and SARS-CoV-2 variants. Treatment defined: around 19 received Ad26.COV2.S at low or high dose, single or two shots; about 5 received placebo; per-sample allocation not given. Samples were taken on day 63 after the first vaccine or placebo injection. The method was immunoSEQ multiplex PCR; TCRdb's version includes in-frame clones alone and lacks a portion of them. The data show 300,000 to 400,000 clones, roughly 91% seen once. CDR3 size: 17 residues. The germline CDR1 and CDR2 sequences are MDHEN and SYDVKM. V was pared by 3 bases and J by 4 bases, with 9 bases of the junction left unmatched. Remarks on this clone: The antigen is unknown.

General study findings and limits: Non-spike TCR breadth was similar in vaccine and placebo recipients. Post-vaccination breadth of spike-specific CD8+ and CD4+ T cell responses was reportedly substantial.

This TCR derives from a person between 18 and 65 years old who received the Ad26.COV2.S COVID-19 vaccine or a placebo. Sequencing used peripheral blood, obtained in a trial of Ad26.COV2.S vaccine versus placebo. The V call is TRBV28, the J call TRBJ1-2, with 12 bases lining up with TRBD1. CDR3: CASSFSGTGGRRYGYTF. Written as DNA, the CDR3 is TGTGCCAGCAGTTTCTCCGGGACAGGGGGCAGACGCTATGGCTACACCTTC.